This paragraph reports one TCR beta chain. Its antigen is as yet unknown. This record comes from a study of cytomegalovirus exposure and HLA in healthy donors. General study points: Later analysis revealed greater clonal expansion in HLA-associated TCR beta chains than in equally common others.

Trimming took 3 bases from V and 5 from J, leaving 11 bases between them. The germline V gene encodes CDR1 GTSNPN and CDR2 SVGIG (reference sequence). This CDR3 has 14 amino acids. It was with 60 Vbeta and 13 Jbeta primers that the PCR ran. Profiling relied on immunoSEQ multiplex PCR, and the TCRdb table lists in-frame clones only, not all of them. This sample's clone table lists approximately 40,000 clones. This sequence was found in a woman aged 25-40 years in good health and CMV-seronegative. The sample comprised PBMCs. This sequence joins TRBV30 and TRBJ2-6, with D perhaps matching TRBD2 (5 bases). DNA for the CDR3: TGTGCCTGGAGAACAACGGGGAGGGCCAACGTCCTGACTTTC. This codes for CAWRTTGRANVLTF.